This T cell receptor beta chain was found in a study of blood T cell repertoires in COVID-19. Study as a whole: The United States, Italy and Spain were the sources of the acute and convalescent COVID-19 samples. The cDNA or gDNA used as material had been derived from T cells, B-cell-depleted T cells, or PBMCs.

The CDR3 totals 15 residues. Per germline, CDR1 SEHNR and CDR2 FQNEAQ (reference sequence). Losses at the gene ends were 4 bases for V and 7 bases for J; bases not matched to a gene: 8. In the original workflow: Researchers report that nucleated cell counts were estimated from reference gene primer amplification. Profiling relied on immunoSEQ multiplex PCR, and the TCRdb table lists in-frame clones only, not all of them. V, J and clone size reflect that table, while D and trimming were determined from the DNA. The sample records about 330,000 clones, approximately 88% being singletons. One Seattle source followed patients from active infection through their disease course.

The specimen was peripheral blood. The receptor's source is a man aged 30 to 45 with COVID-19, enrolled during active disease. This rearrangement joins TRBV7-9 to TRBJ2-2; 8 bases are a match to TRBD2. The CDR3 is CASSSGWREVGELFF. The CDR3, as DNA: TGTGCCAGCAGCTCCGGCTGGCGGGAGGTCGGGGAGCTGTTTTTT.